This entry is about one T cell receptor beta chain. The data were obtained in a study of CD8+CD57+ T cells in acquired aplastic anemia. The ends were cut back, 8 bases at V and 8 bases at J, with 12 bases in the middle. In germline, CDR1 is SQVTM, CDR2 ANQGSEA. CDR3 length: 10 residues. Profiles of TCR beta VDJ and CDR3 were generated from a genomic DNA template. TCRdb processed the reads anew with MiXCR; each CDR3 protein has one entry. This table has 200,000 to 250,000 distinct CDR3 sequences, 30% to 40% appearing once. The V call is TRBV29-1, the J call TRBJ1-2; D not certain. The sequence came from a human donor in good health, serving as a control. The sequenced sample was sorted CD4+, CD8+, or CD8+CD57+ T cells (not recorded which) from PBMCs. This chain's CDR3 is CSLKAEGYTF. CDR3 sequence (DNA): TGCAGCCTCAAGGCGGAGGGCTACACCTTC.